The entry below gives a single TCR beta chain sequence along with its context. The antigen is unknown. The source of the sample is a study of T cell responses to AZD1222 COVID-19 vaccine. Study results and caveats: Donors, mostly white British, included more females; clonal diversity was possibly underestimated. The study sampled repertoires only after the peak T cell response. Baseline seropositives among AZD1222 recipients totaled only 6 or 7. Spike-specific TCR breadth and depth were elevated following two AZD1222 doses.

Trimming at V came to 4 bases and at J to 3 bases, leaving 3 bases not matched to a gene. Per the germline V gene, CDR1 is LNHDA and CDR2 is SQIVND (reference sequence). The CDR3 is made up of 13 amino acids. Profiling relied on immunoSEQ multiplex PCR, and the TCRdb table lists in-frame clones only, not all of them. The sample gives 100,000 to 150,000 clones, roughly 90% of which show up once; about 1.4% is in the top ten. This clonotype originated in an adult in good health. The chain is built from TRBV19 and TRBJ2-7, with 7 bases fitting TRBD1. This specimen was peripheral blood, taken on day 0 of AZD1222 vaccination. The CDR3 DNA follows: TGTGCCAGTAGTACCACAGGGGTCTACGAGCAGTACTTC. It translates to CASSTTGVYEQYF.